Sequencing of this T cell receptor (beta chain) was carried out in a study of cytomegalovirus exposure and HLA in healthy donors. Study details: Samples from HLA-typed donors yielded around 79 million unique TCRs in an early data release.

In the PCR, 60 Vbeta and 13 Jbeta primers were used. Sequencing was performed with immunoSEQ multiplex PCR; in TCRdb, only in-frame clones are kept and a portion is missing. The data show about 120,000 clones, with roughly 87% seen just once and around 1.5% held by the top ten. General study findings and limits: The authors confirmed in vitro that a few CMV-associated chains were specific for CMV antigens. Because they were indistinguishable, some V segments, including TRBV6-2 and TRBV6-3, were excluded.

The ends were cut back, 2 bases at V and 1 base at J, with 13 bases in the middle. The CDR3 extends over 16 amino acids. Germline CDR1 is SEHNR and CDR2 is FQNEAQ (reference sequence). Notes on this clone: Its antigen is not identified.

The specimen was PBMCs. This sequence was found in a woman aged 18-35 years in good health and CMV-seronegative. The chain combines TRBV7-9 with TRBJ2-3; maybe TRBD2 (7 bases). CDR3 protein: CASSLLQGRGTDTQYF. Written as DNA, the CDR3 is TGTGCCAGCAGCTTACTCCAGGGGAGGGGCACAGATACGCAGTATTTT. Based on the CDR3 plus reference TRBV7-9 and TRBJ2-3, the full variable domain is DTGVSQNPRHKITKRGQNVTFRCDPISEHNRLYWYRQTLGQGPEFLTYFQNEAQLEKSRLLSDRFSAERPKGSFSTLEIQRTEQGDSAMYLCASSLLQGRGTDTQYFGPGTRLTVL.